This T cell receptor beta chain was captured by sequencing in a study of regulatory T cells in long-lasting Graves disease. The study, taken as a whole, reports: Investigators studied peripheral blood only, not thyroid tissue. Those with persistent Graves' had less TCR diversity than newly diagnosed patients. Newly diagnosed disease favored TRBV20-1 and TRBJ2-1 over persistent disease.

Time point noted: newly diagnosed GD, antithyroid drugs for less than 3 months. PBMC RNA was the source of the TCR library. The CDR3 contains 14 residues. Per the germline V gene, CDR1 is DFQATT and CDR2 is SNEGSKA (reference sequence). V lost 4 bases to trimming and J lost 1 base; unmatched junction nucleotides: 2. This clonotype has ten or more counts. Its specificity is unknown. Library construction for TCR beta used iRepertoire HTBI primers and Arm-PCR of CDR3 regions. MiXCR, run by TCRdb on the multiplex PCR reads, gives a single entry per CDR3 protein. This table has roughly 320,000 distinct CDR3 sequences, over 15% appearing once. Another study also made use of these data, one on T cells in Graves' hyperthyroidism and ophthalmopathy.

The chain is built from TRBV20-1 and TRBJ2-3; 10 bases are a match to TRBD1. Sequencing was performed on peripheral blood mononuclear cells (PBMCs), taken at new diagnosis, from a patient treated with antithyroid drugs. This receptor was taken from a man aged 40-50 years with Graves disease. The CDR3 DNA is TGCAGTGCTATTGACAGGGGGCGCACAGATACGCAGTATTTT. Protein product: CSAIDRGRTDTQYF.